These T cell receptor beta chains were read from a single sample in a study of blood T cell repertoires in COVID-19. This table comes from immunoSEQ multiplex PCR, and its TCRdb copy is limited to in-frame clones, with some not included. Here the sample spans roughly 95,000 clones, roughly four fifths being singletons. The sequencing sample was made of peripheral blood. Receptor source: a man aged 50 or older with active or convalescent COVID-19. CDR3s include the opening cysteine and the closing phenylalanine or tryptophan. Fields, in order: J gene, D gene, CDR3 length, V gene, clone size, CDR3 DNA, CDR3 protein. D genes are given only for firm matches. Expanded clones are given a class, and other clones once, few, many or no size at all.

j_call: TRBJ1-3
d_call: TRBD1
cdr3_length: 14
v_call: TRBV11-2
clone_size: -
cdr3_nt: TGTGCCAGCAGCAGGGGACAGAGGACTAACACCATATATTTT
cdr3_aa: CASSRGQRTNTIYF

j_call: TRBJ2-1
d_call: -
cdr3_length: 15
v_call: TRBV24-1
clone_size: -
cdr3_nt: TGTGCCACCAGTGATGGGGCTAGCGCCTACAATGAGCAGTTCTTC
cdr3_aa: CATSDGASAYNEQFF

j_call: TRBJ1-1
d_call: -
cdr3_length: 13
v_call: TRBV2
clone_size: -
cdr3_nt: TGTGCCAGCAGTCCCCGGGGGAACACTGAAGCTTTCTTT
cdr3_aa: CASSPRGNTEAFF

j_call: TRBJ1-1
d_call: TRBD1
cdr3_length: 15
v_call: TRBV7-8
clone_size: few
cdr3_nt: TGTGCCAGCAGCCCAGACAGGGTCATGAACACTGAAGCTTTCTTT
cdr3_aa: CASSPDRVMNTEAFF

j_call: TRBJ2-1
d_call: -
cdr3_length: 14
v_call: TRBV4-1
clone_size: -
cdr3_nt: TGCGCCAGCAGCCGGGACTTATCCTACAATGAGCAGTTCTTC
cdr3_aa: CASSRDLSYNEQFF

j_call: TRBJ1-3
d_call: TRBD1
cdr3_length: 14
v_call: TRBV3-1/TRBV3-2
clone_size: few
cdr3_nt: TGTGCCAGCAGCACTACGACAGGGGGAAACACCATATATTTT
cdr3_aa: CASSTTTGGNTIYF

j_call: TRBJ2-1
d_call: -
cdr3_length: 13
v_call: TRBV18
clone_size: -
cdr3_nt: TGTGCCAGCTCACCACCGAGTGCAAATGAGCAGTTCTTC
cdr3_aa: CASSPPSANEQFF

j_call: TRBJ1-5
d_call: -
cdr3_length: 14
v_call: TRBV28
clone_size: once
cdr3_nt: TGTGCCAGCAGTAGTGCAGGGGGCAATCAGCCCCAGCATTTT
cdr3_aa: CASSSAGGNQPQHF

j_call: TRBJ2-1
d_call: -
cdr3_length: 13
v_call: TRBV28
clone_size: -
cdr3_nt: TGTGCCAGCACCCCTAGTTATCGAGATGAGCAGTTCTTC
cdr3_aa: CASTPSYRDEQFF

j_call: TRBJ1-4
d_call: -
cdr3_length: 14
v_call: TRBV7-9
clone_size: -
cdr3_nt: TGTGCCAGCAGCTTAGGTTTGGGAGATGAAAAACTGTTTTTT
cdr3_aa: CASSLGLGDEKLFF

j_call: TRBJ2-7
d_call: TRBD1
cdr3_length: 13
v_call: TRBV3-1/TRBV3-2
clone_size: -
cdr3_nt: TGTGCCAGCAGCCGCCGGACAGGATCAGAGCAGTACTTC
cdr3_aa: CASSRRTGSEQYF

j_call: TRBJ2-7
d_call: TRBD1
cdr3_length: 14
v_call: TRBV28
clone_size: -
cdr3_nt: TGTGCCAGCAGTTTGGGGACAGTCGCCTACGAGCAGTACTTC
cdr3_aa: CASSLGTVAYEQYF

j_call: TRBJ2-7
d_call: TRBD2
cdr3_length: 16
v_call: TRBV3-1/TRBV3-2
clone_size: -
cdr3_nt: TGTGCCAGCAGCCAAGGGGGTGGAGCGGGGAGCCACGAGCAGTACTTC
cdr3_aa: CASSQGGGAGSHEQYF

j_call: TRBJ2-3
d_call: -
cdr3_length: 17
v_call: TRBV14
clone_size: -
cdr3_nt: TGTGCCAGCAGCCAAGTGAAAGCAGGGACTAGCACAGATACGCAGTATTTT
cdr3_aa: CASSQVKAGTSTDTQYF

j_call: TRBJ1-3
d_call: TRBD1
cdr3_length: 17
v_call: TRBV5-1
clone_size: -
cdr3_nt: TGCGCCAGCAGCTTGGAAGGGACAGGGATCTCTGGAAACACCATATATTTT
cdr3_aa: CASSLEGTGISGNTIYF

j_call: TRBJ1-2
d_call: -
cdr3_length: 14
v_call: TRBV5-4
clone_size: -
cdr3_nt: TGTGCCAGCAGCGGCCAATCCGGGACAAAGGGCTACACCTTC
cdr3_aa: CASSGQSGTKGYTF

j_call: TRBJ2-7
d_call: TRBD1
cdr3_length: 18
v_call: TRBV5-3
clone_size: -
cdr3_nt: TGTGCCAGAAGCTCCCCCCGCGGACAGGGCGCTTGTTCCTACGAGCAGTACTTC
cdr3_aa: CARSSPRGQGACSYEQYF

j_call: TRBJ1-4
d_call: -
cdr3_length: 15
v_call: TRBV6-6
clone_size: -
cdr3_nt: TGTGCCAGCAGTTCTCCTGGGGGGACTAATGAAAAACTGTTTTTT
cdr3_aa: CASSSPGGTNEKLFF

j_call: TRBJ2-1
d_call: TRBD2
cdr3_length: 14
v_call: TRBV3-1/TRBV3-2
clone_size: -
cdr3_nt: TGTGCCAGCAGCCAAGGGACTAGCGCCAATGAGCAGTTCTTC
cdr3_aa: CASSQGTSANEQFF

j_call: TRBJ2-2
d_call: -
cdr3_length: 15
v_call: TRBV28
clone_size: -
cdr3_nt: TGTGCCAGCAGTTTAGGGGCCCCGAACACCGGGGAGCTGTTTTTT
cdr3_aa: CASSLGAPNTGELFF

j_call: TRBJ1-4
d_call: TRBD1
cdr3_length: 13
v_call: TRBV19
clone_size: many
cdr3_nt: TGTGCCAGTACCCGGACAGGGTTCGAAAAACTGTTTTTT
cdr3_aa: CASTRTGFEKLFF

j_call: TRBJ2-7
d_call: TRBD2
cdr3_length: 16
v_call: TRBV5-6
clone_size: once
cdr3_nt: TGTGCCAGCAGCTTCGGTAGCGGGGGGGCCATTCCCGAGCAGTACTTC
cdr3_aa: CASSFGSGGAIPEQYF

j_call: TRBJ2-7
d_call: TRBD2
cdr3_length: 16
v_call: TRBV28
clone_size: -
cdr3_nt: TGTGCCAGCAGTGAGACTAGCGGGGGTCATTCCTACGAGCAGTACTTC
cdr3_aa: CASSETSGGHSYEQYF

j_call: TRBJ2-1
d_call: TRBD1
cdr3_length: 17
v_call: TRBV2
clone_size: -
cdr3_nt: TGTGCCAGCAGTGAAGCGACCCGGGTGCAGGGGGCCAATGAGCAGTTCTTC
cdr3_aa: CASSEATRVQGANEQFF

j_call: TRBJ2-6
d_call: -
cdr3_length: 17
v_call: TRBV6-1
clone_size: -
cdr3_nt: TGTGCCAGCAGTGAATCCCGACAAAGCTCTGGGGCCAACGTCCTGACTTTC
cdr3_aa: CASSESRQSSGANVLTF

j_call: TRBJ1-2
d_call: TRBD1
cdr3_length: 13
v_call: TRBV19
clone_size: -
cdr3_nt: TGTGCCAGTAGTGGACAGGGGGTCTATGGCTACACCTTC
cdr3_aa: CASSGQGVYGYTF

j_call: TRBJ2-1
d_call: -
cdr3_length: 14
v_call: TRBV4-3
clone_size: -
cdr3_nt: TGCGCCAGCAGCCAAGATGGTAGAAGAAATGAGCAGTTCTTC
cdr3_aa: CASSQDGRRNEQFF

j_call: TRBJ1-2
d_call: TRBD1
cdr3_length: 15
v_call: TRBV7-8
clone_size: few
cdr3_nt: TGTGCCAGCAGCACAAGACAGGGAAGCGTAGGAGGCTACACCTTC
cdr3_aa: CASSTRQGSVGGYTF

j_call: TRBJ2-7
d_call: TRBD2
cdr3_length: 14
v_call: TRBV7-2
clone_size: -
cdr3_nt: TGTGCCAGCAGCCCCCGGCGGGGGGCCTACGAGCAGTACTTC
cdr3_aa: CASSPRRGAYEQYF

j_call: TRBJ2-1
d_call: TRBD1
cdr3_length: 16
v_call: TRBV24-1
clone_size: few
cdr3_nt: TGTGCCACCAGTGAGCCACAGGGGGCAACGTACAATGAGCAGTTCTTC
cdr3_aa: CATSEPQGATYNEQFF

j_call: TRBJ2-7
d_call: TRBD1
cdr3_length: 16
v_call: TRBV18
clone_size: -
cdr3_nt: TGTGCCAGCTCACCAGTGGGACAGGGTCTTCGAGTGGAGCAGTACTTC
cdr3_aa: CASSPVGQGLRVEQYF

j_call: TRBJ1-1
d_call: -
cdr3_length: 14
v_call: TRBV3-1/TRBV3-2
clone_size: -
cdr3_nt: TGTGCCAGCAGCCCTAGAGCGGGACTGAACGGAGCTTTCTTT
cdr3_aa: CASSPRAGLNGAFF

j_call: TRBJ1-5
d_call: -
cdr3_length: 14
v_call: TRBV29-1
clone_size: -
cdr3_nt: TGCAGCGTTGATTTCGGGGGGAGCAATCAGCCCCAGCATTTT
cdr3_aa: CSVDFGGSNQPQHF

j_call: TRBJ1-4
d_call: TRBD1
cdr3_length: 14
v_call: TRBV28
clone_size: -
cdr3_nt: TGTGCCAGCAGTCTTCCGCAGGGGGGTGAAAAACTGTTTTTT
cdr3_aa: CASSLPQGGEKLFF

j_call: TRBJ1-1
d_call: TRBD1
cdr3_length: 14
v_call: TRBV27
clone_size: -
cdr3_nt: TGTGCCAGCAGTTCTCGACAGGGGGGGGCTGAAGCTTTCTTT
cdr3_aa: CASSSRQGGAEAFF

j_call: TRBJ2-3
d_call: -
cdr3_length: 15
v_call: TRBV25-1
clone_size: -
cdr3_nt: TGTGCCAGCCGCGGACAACCTCCTAGCACAGATACGCAGTATTTT
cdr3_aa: CASRGQPPSTDTQYF

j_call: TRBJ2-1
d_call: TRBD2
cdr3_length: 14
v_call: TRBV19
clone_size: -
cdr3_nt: TGTGCCAGTAATAGGCGGGGGGCCTACAATGAGCAGTTCTTC
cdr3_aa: CASNRRGAYNEQFF

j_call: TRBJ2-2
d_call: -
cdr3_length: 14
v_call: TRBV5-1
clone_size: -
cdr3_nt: TGCGCCAGCAGCTTGGCCCAGAACACCGGGGAGCTGTTTTTT
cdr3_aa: CASSLAQNTGELFF

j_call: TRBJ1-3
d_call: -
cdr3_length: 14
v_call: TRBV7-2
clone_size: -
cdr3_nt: TGTGCCAGCAGCTTTGACAGCGTCGGAAACACCATATATTTT
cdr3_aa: CASSFDSVGNTIYF

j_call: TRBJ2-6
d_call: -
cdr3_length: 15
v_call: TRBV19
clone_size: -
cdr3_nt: TGTGCCAGTGGGGCAGCTAGCTCTGGGGCCAACGTCCTGACTTTC
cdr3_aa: CASGAASSGANVLTF

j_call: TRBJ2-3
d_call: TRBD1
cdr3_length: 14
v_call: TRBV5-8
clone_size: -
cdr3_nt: TGTGCCAGCAGTTCCGGGACAGGCACAGATACGCAGTATTTT
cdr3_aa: CASSSGTGTDTQYF

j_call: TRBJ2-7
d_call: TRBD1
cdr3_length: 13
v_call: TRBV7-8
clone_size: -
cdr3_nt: TGTGCCAGCAGTTCACAGGGGGGCTACGAGCAGTACTTC
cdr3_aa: CASSSQGGYEQYF

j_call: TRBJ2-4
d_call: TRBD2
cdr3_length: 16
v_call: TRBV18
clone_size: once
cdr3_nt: TGTGCCAGCTCACCACCGACTAGCGGGGGGGCAGGCATTCAGTACTTC
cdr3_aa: CASSPPTSGGAGIQYF

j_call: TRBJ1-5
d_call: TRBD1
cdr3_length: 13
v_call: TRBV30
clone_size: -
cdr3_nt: TGTGCCTGGGCACAGACAGGGAATCAGCCCCAGCATTTT
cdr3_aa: CAWAQTGNQPQHF

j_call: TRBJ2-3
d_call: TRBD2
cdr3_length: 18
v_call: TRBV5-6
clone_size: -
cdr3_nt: TGTGCCAGCAGCCTACTAGCGGGGGGGCGAGGAGGTACAGATACGCAGTATTTT
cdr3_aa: CASSLLAGGRGGTDTQYF

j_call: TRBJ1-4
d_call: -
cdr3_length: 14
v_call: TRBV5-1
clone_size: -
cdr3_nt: TGCGCCAGCACGGTGGACAGCACTAATGAAAAACTGTTTTTT
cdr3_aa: CASTVDSTNEKLFF

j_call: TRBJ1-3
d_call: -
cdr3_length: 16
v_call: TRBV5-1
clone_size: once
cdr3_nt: TGCGCCAGCAGCTTGGAGTCAGGAAACTCTGGAAACACCATATATTTT
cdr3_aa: CASSLESGNSGNTIYF

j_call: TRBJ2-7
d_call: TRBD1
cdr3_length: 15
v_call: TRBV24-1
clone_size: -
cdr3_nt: TGTGCCACCAGTGATTCTCAAGGGGGCGCGTACGAGCAGTACTTC
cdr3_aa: CATSDSQGGAYEQYF

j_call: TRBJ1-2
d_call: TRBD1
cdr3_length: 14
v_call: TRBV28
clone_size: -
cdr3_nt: TGTGCCAGCAACTTTGACAGGGGCGGTAGGGGCTACACCTTC
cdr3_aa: CASNFDRGGRGYTF

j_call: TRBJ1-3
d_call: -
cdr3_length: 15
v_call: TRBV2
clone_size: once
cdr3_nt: TGTGCCAGCAGTGCGATGATGGCTTCTGGAAACACCATATATTTT
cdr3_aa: CASSAMMASGNTIYF

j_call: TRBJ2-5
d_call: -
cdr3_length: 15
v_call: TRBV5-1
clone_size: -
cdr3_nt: TGCGCCAGCAGACCCTTCCCCGCGGCGGTAGAGACCCAGTACTTC
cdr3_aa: CASRPFPAAVETQYF

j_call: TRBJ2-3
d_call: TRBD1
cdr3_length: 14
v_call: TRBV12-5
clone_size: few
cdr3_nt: TGTGCTAGTGGTCGGGACAGCCACACAGATACGCAGTATTTT
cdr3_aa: CASGRDSHTDTQYF

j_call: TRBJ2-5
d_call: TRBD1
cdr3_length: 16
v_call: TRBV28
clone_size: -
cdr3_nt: TGTGCCAGCAGTTTCAGTACAGGGGGCCAGTCAGAGACCCAGTACTTC
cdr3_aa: CASSFSTGGQSETQYF

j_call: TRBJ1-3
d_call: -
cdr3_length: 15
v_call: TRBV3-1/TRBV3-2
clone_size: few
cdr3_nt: TGTGCCAGCAGCCGCCAGGATTTCTCTGGAAACACCATATATTTT
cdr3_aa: CASSRQDFSGNTIYF

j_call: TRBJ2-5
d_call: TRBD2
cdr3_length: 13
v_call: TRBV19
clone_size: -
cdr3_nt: TGTGCCAGTAGCGGGGGGTACCAAGAGACCCAGTACTTC
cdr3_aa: CASSGGYQETQYF